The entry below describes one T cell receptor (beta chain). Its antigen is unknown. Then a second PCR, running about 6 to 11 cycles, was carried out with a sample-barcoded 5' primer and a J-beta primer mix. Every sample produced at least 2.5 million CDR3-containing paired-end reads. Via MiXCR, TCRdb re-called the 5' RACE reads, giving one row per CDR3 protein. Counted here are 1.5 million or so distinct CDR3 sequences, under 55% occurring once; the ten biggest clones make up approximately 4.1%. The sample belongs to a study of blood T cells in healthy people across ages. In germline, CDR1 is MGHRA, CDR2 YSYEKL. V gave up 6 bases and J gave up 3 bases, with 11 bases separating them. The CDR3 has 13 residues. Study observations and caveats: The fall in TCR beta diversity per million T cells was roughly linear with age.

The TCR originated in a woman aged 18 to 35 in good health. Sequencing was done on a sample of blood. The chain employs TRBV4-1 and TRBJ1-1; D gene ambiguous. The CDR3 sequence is CASRTVDYTEAFF. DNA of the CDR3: TGCGCCAGCAGGACGGTGGATTACACTGAAGCTTTCTTT.